This paragraph covers one T cell receptor (beta chain) sequence. Germline V lookup: CDR1 ENHRY, CDR2 SYGVKD. The CDR3 loop spans 14 amino acids. V was cut by 3 bases and J by 6 bases, with 12 bases left in between. As handled by the study authors: Cell counts per sample came from amplifying reference gene primers. Using immunoSEQ multiplex PCR, the repertoire was profiled, and TCRdb retains in-frame clones only, with some absent. Clone size and V and J calls were adopted from that table, with D and trimming inferred from the DNA. The sample has hundreds of thousands of clones; about 90% are singletons. The data derive from a study of blood T cell repertoires in COVID-19. Study in general: COVID-19 samples from acute and convalescent phases originated in the United States, Italy and Spain.

Sequences were obtained from peripheral blood. The gene calls are TRBV10-3 and TRBJ1-5; D remains unclear. The sequence derives from a man younger than 30 with active or convalescent COVID-19. The CDR3, as DNA: TGTGCCATCAGTGATACCTGGGGAGGTCAGCCCCAGCATTTT. This encodes CAISDTWGGQPQHF.